This section outlines one T cell receptor beta chain sequence together with its context. The antigen is not known. This record comes from a study of identical twins. Study results and caveats: Analyses based on zero insertions could be partly confounded by invariant MAIT and iNKT cells.

TCRdb re-called the 5' RACE reads through MiXCR, storing one row per CDR3 protein. Seen here are about 280,000 distinct CDR3 sequences, under 9.5% observed once, and the top ten hold approximately 2.1%. The same data also contributed to another study, on yellow fever vaccine responses in identical twins. That work contributes: Twins reportedly had a vaccine T cell response that seemed partly convergent, partly personalized.

The sequenced sample consisted of memory (CD45RO+) T cells sorted from blood. This clonotype was sampled from a woman aged 18-29 years in good health.

Here the CDR3 reads CASSHRGERGGTYNEQFF. In nucleotides, the CDR3 is TGTGCCAGCAGTCACCGGGGGGAGCGGGGGGGAACGTACAATGAGCAGTTCTTC. This rearrangement joins TRBV27 to TRBJ2-1; 10 bases fit TRBD2. CDR1 is MNHEY, CDR2 SMNVEV, per germline (reference sequence). V dropped 5 bases and J dropped 4; count of bases not matched to a gene: 14. The CDR3 sequence is 18 residues long.